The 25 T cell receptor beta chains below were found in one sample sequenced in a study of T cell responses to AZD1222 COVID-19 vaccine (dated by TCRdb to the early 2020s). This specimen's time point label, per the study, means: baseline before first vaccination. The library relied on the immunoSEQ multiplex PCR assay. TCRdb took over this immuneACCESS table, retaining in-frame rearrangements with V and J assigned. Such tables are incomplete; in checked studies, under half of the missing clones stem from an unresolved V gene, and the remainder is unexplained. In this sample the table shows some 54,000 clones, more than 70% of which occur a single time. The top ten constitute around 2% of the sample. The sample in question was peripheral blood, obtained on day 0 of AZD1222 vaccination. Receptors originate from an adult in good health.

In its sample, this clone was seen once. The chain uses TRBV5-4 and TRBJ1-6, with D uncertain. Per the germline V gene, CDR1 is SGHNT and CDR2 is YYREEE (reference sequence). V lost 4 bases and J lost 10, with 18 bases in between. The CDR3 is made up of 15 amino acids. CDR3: CASSTHQAGGSPLHF. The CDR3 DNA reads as TGTGCCAGCAGCACCCACCAGGCGGGTGGGTCACCCCTCCACTTT.

The CDR3 coding sequence is TGTGCCAGCAGCGTAGACCTTGGGGATGGCTACACCTTC. Translated: CASSVDLGDGYTF. This chain connects TRBV9 to TRBJ1-2; the D is unclear. Germline CDR1 reads SGDLS; CDR2 reads YYNGEE. V was shortened by 0 bases and J by 6 bases, with 9 bases between the two germline ends. The CDR3 extends over 13 amino acids.

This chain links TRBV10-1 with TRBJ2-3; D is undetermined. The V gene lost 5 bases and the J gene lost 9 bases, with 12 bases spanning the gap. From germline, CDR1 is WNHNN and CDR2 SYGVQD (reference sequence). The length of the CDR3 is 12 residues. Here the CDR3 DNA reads TGCGCCAGCAGTTCTTCTGGCCAAACGCAGTATTTT. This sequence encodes CASSSSGQTQYF.

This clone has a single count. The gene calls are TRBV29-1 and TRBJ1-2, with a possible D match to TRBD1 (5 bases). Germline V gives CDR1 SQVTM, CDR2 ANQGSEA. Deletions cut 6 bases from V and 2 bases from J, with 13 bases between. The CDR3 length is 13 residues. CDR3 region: CSVEGTLNYGYTF. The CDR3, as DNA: TGCAGCGTGGAGGGGACGCTAAACTATGGCTACACCTTC. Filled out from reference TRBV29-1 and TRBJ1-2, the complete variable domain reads SAVISQKPSRDICQRGTSLTIQCQVDSQVTMMFWYRQQPGQSLTLIATANQGSEATYESGFVIDKFPISRPNLTFSTLTVSNMSPEDSSIYLCSVEGTLNYGYTFGSGTRLTVV.

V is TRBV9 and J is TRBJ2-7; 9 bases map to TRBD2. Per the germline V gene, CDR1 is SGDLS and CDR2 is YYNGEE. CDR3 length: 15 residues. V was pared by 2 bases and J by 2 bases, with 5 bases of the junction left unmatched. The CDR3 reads CASSVGTSPPYEQYF. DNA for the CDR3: TGTGCCAGCAGCGTGGGGACTAGCCCTCCCTACGAGCAGTACTTC. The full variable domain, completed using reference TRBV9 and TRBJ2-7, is DSGVTQTPKHLITATGQRVTLRCSPRSGDLSVYWYQQSLDQGLQFLIQYYNGEERAKGNILERFSAQQFPDLHSELNLSSLELGDSALYFCASSVGTSPPYEQYFGPGTRLTVT.

Written as DNA, the CDR3 is TGTGCCAGCAGCTCAGGAGGATGGGAGACCCAGTACTTC. It is translated as CASSSGGWETQYF. The chain employs TRBV7-9 and TRBJ2-5, with D perhaps matching TRBD2 (5 bases). Looked up from germline, CDR1 is SEHNR and CDR2 is FQNEAQ (reference sequence). The V end lost 4 bases, the J end lost 5 bases, and 11 bases lay between the germline ends. CDR3 length: 13 amino acids.

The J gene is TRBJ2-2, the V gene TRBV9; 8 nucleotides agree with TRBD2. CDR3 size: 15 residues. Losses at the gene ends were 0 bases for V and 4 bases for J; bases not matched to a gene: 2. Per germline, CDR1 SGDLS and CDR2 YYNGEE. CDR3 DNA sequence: TGTGCCAGCAGCGTAGACGGGACTAGCACCGGGGAGCTGTTTTTT. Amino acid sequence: CASSVDGTSTGELFF.

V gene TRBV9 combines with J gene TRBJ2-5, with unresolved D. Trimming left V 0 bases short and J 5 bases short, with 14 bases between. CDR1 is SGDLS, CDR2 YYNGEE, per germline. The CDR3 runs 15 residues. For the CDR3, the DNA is TGTGCCAGCAGCGTAGCCGGCGAACCCTGGGAGACCCAGTACTTC. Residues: CASSVAGEPWETQYF.

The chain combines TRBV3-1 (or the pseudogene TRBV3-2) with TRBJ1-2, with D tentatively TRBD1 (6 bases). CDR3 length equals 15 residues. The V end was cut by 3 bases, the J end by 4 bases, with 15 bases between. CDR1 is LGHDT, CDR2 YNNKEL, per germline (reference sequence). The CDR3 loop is CASSHSATGPYGYTF. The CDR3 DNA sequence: TGTGCCAGCAGCCATTCGGCAACAGGGCCCTATGGCTACACCTTC.

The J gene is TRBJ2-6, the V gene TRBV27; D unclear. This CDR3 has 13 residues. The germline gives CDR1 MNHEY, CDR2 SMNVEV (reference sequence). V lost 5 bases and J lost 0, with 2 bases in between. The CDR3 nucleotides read TGTGCCAGCAGTCACTCTGGGGCCAACGTCCTGACTTTC. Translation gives CASSHSGANVLTF.

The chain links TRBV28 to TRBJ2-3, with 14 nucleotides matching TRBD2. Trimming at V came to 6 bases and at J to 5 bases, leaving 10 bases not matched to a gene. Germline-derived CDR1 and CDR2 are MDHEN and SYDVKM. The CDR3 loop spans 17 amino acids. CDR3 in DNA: TGTGCCAGCAGCCCCCGACTAGCGGGAGGGCGAGGAGATACGCAGTATTTT. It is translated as CASSPRLAGGRGDTQYF. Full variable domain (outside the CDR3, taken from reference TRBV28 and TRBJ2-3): DVKVTQSSRYLVKRTGEKVFLECVQDMDHENMFWYRQDPGLGLRLIYFSYDVKMKEKGDIPEGYSVSREKKERFSLILESASTNQTSMYLCASSPRLAGGRGDTQYFGPGTRLTVL.

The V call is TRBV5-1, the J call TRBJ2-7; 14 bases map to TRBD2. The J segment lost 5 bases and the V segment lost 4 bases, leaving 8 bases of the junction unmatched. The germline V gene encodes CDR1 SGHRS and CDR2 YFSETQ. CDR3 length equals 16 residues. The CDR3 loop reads CASSAPGLAGVDEQYF. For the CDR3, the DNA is TGCGCCAGCAGCGCACCGGGACTAGCGGGAGTGGACGAGCAGTACTTC.

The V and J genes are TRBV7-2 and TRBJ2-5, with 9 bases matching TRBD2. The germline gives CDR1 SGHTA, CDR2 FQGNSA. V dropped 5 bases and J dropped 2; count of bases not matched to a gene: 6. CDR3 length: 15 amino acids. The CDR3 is CASSPGGLAQETQYF. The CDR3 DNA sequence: TGTGCCAGCAGCCCAGGCGGACTAGCGCAAGAGACCCAGTACTTC.

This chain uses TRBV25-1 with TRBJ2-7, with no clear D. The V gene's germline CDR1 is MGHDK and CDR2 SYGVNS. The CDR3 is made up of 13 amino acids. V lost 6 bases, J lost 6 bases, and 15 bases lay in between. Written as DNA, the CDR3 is TGTGCCAGCAGCTCCTCTTCGTTGGGCGAGCAGTACTTC. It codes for CASSSSSLGEQYF.

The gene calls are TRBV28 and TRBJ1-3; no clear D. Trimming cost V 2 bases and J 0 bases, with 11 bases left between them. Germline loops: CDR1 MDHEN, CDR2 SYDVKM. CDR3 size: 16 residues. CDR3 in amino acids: CASSLGDWISGNTIYF. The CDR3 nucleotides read TGTGCCAGCAGTTTAGGAGATTGGATCTCTGGAAACACCATATATTTT.

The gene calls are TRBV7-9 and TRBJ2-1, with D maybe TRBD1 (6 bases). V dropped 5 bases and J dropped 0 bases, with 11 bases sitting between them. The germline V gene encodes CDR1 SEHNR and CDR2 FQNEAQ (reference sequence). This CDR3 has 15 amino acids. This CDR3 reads CASSPGVASYNEQFF. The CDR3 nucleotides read TGTGCCAGCAGCCCAGGGGTCGCCTCCTACAATGAGCAGTTCTTC.

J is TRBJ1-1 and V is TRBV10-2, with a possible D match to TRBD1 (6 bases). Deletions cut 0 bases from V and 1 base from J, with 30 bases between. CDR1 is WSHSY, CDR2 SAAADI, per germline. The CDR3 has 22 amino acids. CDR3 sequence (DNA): TGCGCCAGCAGTGAGTCGTGGGCGAGTGGAGCTTGGACCGGGACATGGAACACTGAAGCTTTCTTT. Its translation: CASSESWASGAWTGTWNTEAFF.

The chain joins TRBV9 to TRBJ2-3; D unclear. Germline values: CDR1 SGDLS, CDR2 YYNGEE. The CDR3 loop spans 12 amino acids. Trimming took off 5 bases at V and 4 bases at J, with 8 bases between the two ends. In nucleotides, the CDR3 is TGTGCCAGCAGTTCCCTAGCAGATACGCAGTATTTT. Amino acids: CASSSLADTQYF.

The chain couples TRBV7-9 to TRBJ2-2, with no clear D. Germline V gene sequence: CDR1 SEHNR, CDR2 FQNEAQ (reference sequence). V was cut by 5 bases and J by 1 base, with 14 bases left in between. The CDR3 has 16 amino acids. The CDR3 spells CASSPQTWGNTGELFF. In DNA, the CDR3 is TGTGCCAGCAGCCCGCAGACTTGGGGGAACACCGGGGAGCTGTTTTTT. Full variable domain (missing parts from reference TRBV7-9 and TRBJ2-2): DTGVSQNPRHKITKRGQNVTFRCDPISEHNRLYWYRQTLGQGPEFLTYFQNEAQLEKSRLLSDRFSAERPKGSFSTLEIQRTEQGDSAMYLCASSPQTWGNTGELFFGEGSRLTVL.

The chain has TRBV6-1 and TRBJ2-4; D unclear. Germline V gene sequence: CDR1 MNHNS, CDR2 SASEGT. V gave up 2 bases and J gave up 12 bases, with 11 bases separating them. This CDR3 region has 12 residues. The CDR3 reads CASSELGENQYF. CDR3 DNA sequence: TGTGCCAGCAGTGAATTGGGTGAGAATCAGTACTTC.

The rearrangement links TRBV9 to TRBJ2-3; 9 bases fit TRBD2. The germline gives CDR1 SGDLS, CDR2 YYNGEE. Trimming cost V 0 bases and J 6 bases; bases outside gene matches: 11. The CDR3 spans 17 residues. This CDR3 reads CASSVDGTAGGRDTQYF. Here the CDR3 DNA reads TGTGCCAGCAGCGTAGATGGAACGGCGGGAGGGAGGGATACGCAGTATTTT.

The CDR3 DNA follows: TGTGCCACCAGCGAATCGGGCACCAGGCCCCAGCATTTT. Translated, it gives CATSESGTRPQHF. The chain joins TRBV24-1 to TRBJ1-5; D not certain. The CDR3 extends over 13 amino acids. Germline CDR1 KGHDR, CDR2 SFDVKD. Between the trimmed V and J ends, which lost 7 bases and 9 bases, there was a span of 15 bases.

CDR3: CASSHVTRTSGSRSYNEQFF. The CDR3 nucleotides are TGTGCCAGCAGCCACGTTACCCGGACTAGCGGGAGTAGGTCCTACAATGAGCAGTTCTTC. The rearrangement links TRBV16 to TRBJ2-1, with 13 bases identical to TRBD2. Germline V gene sequence: CDR1 KGHSY, CDR2 FQNENV. V shed 3 bases, J shed 1 base, and the junction held 12 bases outside the gene matches. The CDR3 runs to 20 residues.

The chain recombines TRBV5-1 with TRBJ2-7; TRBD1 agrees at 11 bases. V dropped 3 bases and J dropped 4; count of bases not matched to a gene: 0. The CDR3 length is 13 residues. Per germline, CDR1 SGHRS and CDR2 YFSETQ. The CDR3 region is CASSWDRGYEQYF. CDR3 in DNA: TGCGCCAGCAGCTGGGACAGGGGGTACGAGCAGTACTTC.

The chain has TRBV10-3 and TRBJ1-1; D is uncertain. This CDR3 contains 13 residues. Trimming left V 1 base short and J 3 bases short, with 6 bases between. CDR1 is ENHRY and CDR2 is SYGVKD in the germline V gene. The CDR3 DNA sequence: TGTGCCATCAGTGAGTTGGAGCACACTGAAGCTTTCTTT. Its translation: CAISELEHTEAFF.